The present TCR beta chain was sequenced within a study of blood T cell repertoires in COVID-19. Trimming stripped 3 bases from V and 1 base from J, with 14 bases between. Germline values: CDR1 SGHRS, CDR2 YFSETQ. The CDR3 spans 16 residues. Individuals drawn from approximately 26 US areas were roughly 18 to 95 years old. Cohorts were assigned according to the clinical history that participants reported. Using immunoSEQ multiplex PCR, the repertoire was profiled, and TCRdb retains in-frame clones only, with some absent. The data hold 350,000 to 450,000 clones, with about nine tenths observed a single time.

The specimen sequenced was PBMCs or T cells enriched from blood (not recorded which). The receptor's source is a woman between 25 and 40 years old who had recovered from COVID-19. The V call is TRBV5-1, the J call TRBJ1-3; D uncertain. The DNA of the CDR3 is TGCGCCAGCAGCTCCAGGCCGCCTGGGTCTGGAAACACCATATATTTT. As protein: CASSSRPPGSGNTIYF.